This T cell receptor beta chain was sequenced during a study of blood T cell repertoires in COVID-19. This clone was picked up one time. The repertoire was sequenced with immunoSEQ multiplex PCR; TCRdb's copy has only in-frame clones and lacks some. Altogether 95,000 to 100,000 clones are present, 85% being singletons, with the ten largest covering approximately 2%. With 3 bases clipped from V and 4 bases from J, the junction kept 4 bases outside the gene matches. The V gene's germline CDR1 is LNHDA and CDR2 SQIVND (reference sequence). CDR3 length equals 15 residues. The receptor comes from a woman aged 70-85 years with active or convalescent COVID-19. Sequenced sample: peripheral blood. The chain carries TRBV19 and TRBJ1-5, with 9 bases identical to TRBD1. CDR3 sequence (DNA): TGTGCCAGTAGTATCAGGACAGGGGCGAATCAGCCCCAGCATTTT. Translation gives CASSIRTGANQPQHF.